These 27 T cell receptor beta chains came from one sample sequenced in a study of shared clonotypes between healthy human individuals. Clones were read by immunoSEQ multiplex PCR, and TCRdb kept only the in-frame ones, dropping some. The sample has 950,000 to 1,100,000 clones, about 80% seen once; the top ten hold approximately 1.3%. Sequencing was done on a sample of memory CD4+ T cells sorted from blood. Subset meaning: CD45RA-negative fraction. These receptors originate from a man between 18 and 35 years old in good health.

The table lists this clone with a count of one. The rearrangement links TRBV5-6 to TRBJ2-7, with TRBD2 matching 12 bases. V trimming: 3 bases; J trimming: 3 bases; junction bases outside the gene matches: 4. The CDR3 spans 15 residues. Germline CDR1 SGHDT, CDR2 YYEEEE. CDR3 bases: TGTGCCAGCAGCTCAAGGACTAGCGGGGACTACGAGCAGTACTTC. Protein sequence: CASSSRTSGDYEQYF. The complete variable domain, with remaining parts taken from reference TRBV5-6 and TRBJ2-7, reads DAGVTQSPTHLIKTRGQQVTLRCSPKSGHDTVSWYQQALGQGPQFIFQYYEEEERQRGNFPDRFSGHQFPNYSSELNVNALLLGDSALYLCASSSRTSGDYEQYFGPGTRLTVT.

This clone came up a few times. This rearrangement joins TRBV11-3 to TRBJ2-3, with D unclear. CDR1 and CDR2 from the germline V gene are SGHNT and YENEEA. This CDR3 has 13 amino acids. The germline V and J ends were trimmed by 0 bases and 1 base, with 2 bases remaining between them. DNA for the CDR3: TGTGCCAGCAGCTTAGATCGCACAGATACGCAGTATTTT. It is translated as CASSLDRTDTQYF.

With respect to this clone: This specimen includes other DNA sequences encoding the same CDR3. This chain links TRBV7-9 with TRBJ1-3, with D tentatively TRBD1 (5 bases). Germline-derived CDR1 and CDR2 are SEHNR and FQNEAQ (reference sequence). V lost 6 bases and J 0 bases, leaving 12 bases between the germline ends. The CDR3 extends over 15 amino acids. CDR3 loop: CASRRTGASGNTIYF. The CDR3 DNA reads TGTGCCAGCAGGCGCACAGGAGCCTCTGGAAACACCATATATTTT.

Only one count was recorded for this clone. V is TRBV5-6 and J is TRBJ2-3; 7 positions match TRBD2. The CDR3 sequence is 16 residues long. Germline assignment: CDR1 SGHDT and CDR2 YYEEEE. V was pared by 6 bases and J by 3 bases, with 13 bases of the junction left unmatched. CDR3 sequence: CASTGGGGRRTDTQYF. The DNA for the CDR3 is TGTGCCAGCACCGGAGGAGGCGGGAGAAGAACAGATACGCAGTATTTT.

This chain uses TRBV20-1 with TRBJ2-5; tentatively, D is TRBD1 (5 bases). Trimming shortened V by 7 bases and J by 9 bases, and 12 bases separated the two germline ends. This CDR3 region has 10 residues. CDR1 DFQATT and CDR2 SNEGSKA come from the germline V gene (reference sequence). CDR3 amino acids: CSVLGLAQYF. The CDR3 nucleotides are TGCAGTGTCCTGGGGCTGGCCCAGTACTTC.

Details on this clone: A much larger clone lies one base from this, so it may be a read error. Other DNA sequences in the sample encode the same CDR3. The CDR3 coding sequence is TGTGCCAGCAGCTTGGACTTGAACACTGAAGCTTTCTTT. It encodes CASSLDLNTEAFF. V gene TRBV11-2 combines with J gene TRBJ1-1, with D unresolved. The germline CDR1 and CDR2 sequences are SGHAT and FQNNGV. V lost 3 bases and J lost 0, with 5 bases in between. The CDR3 has 13 residues. The full variable domain, rest sourced from reference TRBV11-2 and TRBJ1-1, is EAGVAQSPRYKIIEKRQSVAFWCNPISGHATLYWYQQILGQGPKLLIQFQNNGVVDDSQLPKDRFSAERLKGVDSTLKIQPAKLEDSAVYLCASSLDLNTEAFFGQGTRLTVV.

The V and J genes are TRBV15 and TRBJ2-7; D gene unclear. V dropped 3 bases and J dropped 3 bases, with 12 bases sitting between them. The CDR3 contains 14 residues. Germline V lookup: CDR1 LNHNV, CDR2 YYDKDF (reference sequence). The DNA for the CDR3 is TGTGCCACCAGCAGCGCTCCGACCGACTACGAGCAGTACTTC. Translated, it gives CATSSAPTDYEQYF.

CDR3 sequence (DNA): TGTGCCAGCAGCCCTACAGGTATTCGGAACACCATATATTTT. It encodes CASSPTGIRNTIYF. The V call is TRBV5-6, the J call TRBJ1-3; D is perhaps TRBD1 (5 bases). The CDR3 has 14 residues. Between the trimmed V and J ends, which lost 4 bases and 7 bases, there was a span of 15 bases. Germline lookup yields CDR1 SGHDT and CDR2 YYEEEE.

This sequence joins TRBV2 and TRBJ1-2, with TRBD1 identical over 7 bases. The CDR3 is 15 amino acids. The germline gives CDR1 SNHLY, CDR2 FYNNEI. V lost 8 bases, J lost 0 bases, and 9 bases stayed unmatched. The CDR3 loop reads CASGDSRGPNYGYTF. Written as DNA, the CDR3 is TGTGCCAGCGGGGACAGTAGGGGACCTAACTATGGCTACACCTTC.

The rearrangement joins TRBV6-5 to TRBJ1-6; D call uncertain. The CDR3 spans 15 residues. Trimming removed 6 bases from V and 4 bases from J, with 13 bases in between. Germline values: CDR1 MNHEY, CDR2 SVGAGI. The CDR3 protein is CASRGDTLYNSPLHF. The CDR3 coding sequence is TGTGCCAGCAGGGGAGACACTTTATATAATTCACCCCTCCACTTT.

This sequence joins TRBV5-1 and TRBJ2-2; the match to TRBD1 covers 9 bases. The CDR3 spans 17 residues. Germline loops: CDR1 SGHRS, CDR2 YFSETQ. The ends lost 4 bases at V and 7 bases at J; junction bases unmatched: 14. The CDR3: CASSRAGQGLWSGELFF. CDR3 coding DNA: TGCGCCAGCAGCCGGGCGGGACAGGGCCTTTGGAGCGGGGAGCTGTTTTTT.

The chain recombines TRBV11-2 with TRBJ2-7; 8 positions agree with TRBD2. CDR3 length: 17 amino acids. V lost 4 bases, J lost 4 bases, and 15 bases stayed unmatched. Per the germline V gene, CDR1 is SGHAT and CDR2 is FQNNGV. The DNA for the CDR3 is TGTGCCAGCAGCTCGTACCGGGAGGGGCACAGACCATACGAGCAGTACTTC. Encoded protein: CASSSYREGHRPYEQYF.

CDR3 in amino acids: CAISDSNTNLYEQYF. In DNA, the CDR3 is TGTGCCATCAGTGATTCCAACACGAACCTCTACGAGCAGTACTTC. The rearrangement uses TRBV10-3 and TRBJ2-7, with no clear D. The CDR3 is made up of 15 amino acids. The germline V gene encodes CDR1 ENHRY and CDR2 SYGVKD. The V gene lost 3 bases and the J gene lost 3 bases, with 15 bases spanning the gap.

This clone has only a few counts. The CDR3 nucleotides are TGCGCCAGCAGTACGCAGGGCGCTCAGCCCCAGCATTTT. Translation: CASSTQGAQPQHF. The chain combines TRBV10-2 with TRBJ1-5; the D gene is possibly TRBD1 (5 bases). V lost 5 bases, J lost 6 bases, and 11 bases lay in between. Germline V CDR1 and CDR2: WSHSY, SAAADI. The CDR3 is made up of 13 amino acids.

This clone was picked up one time. J is TRBJ2-2 and V is TRBV6-1; D gene uncertain. Trimming pared 4 bases from V and 5 bases from J, leaving 5 bases between. Looked up from germline, CDR1 is MNHNS and CDR2 is SASEGT. The CDR3 is 12 residues long. CDR3 sequence: CASSVRTGELFF. DNA for the CDR3: TGTGCCAGCAGTGTCAGGACCGGGGAGCTGTTTTTT.

J is TRBJ2-5 and V is TRBV4-1; TRBD2 agrees at 14 bases. The trim removed 4 bases at V and 5 bases at J, leaving 9 bases unmatched. The germline V gene has CDR1 MGHRA and CDR2 YSYEKL. This CDR3 is 17 amino acids long. In DNA form, the CDR3 reads TGCGCCAGCAGCCCAGGGGGACTAGCGGGGGTGACGGAGACCCAGTACTTC. Amino acid sequence: CASSPGGLAGVTETQYF.

This chain joins TRBV6-5 and TRBJ2-7; TRBD1 might be the D (5 bases). Germline CDR1 is MNHEY and CDR2 is SVGAGI. Trimming removed 7 bases at V and 2 bases at J, with 15 bases between. This CDR3 comprises 14 residues. Here the CDR3 DNA reads TGTGCCAGCACTCTGACAGTCCACCCCTACGAGCAGTACTTC. This codes for CASTLTVHPYEQYF.

J is TRBJ2-7 and V is TRBV11-2; D tentatively reads TRBD1 or TRBD2 (6 bases each). This CDR3 is 14 amino acids long. Germline V gives CDR1 SGHAT, CDR2 FQNNGV. V lost 1 base and J 6 bases, leaving 13 bases between the germline ends. CDR3 sequence (DNA): TGTGCCAGCAGCTTAGTACAGGAGGGGGGCGAGCAGTACTTC. Translating it yields CASSLVQEGGEQYF.

Regarding this clone: The junction shows a germline mismatch at one end, possibly a read error. The gene calls are TRBV7-9 and TRBJ2-5, with a possible D match to TRBD1 (5 bases). Germline loops: CDR1 SEHNR, CDR2 FQNEAQ (reference sequence). The CDR3 contains 14 residues. The chain's CDR3 is CASSLNRNQETQYF. DNA for the CDR3: TGTGCCAGCAGCTTGAACAGGAACCAGGAGACCCAGTACTTC.

V is TRBV19 and J is TRBJ2-3, with a tentative D call TRBD2 (5 bases). The V and J ends lost 4 bases and 0 bases respectively, with 11 bases between them. There are 15 residues in the CDR3. CDR1 LNHDA and CDR2 SQIVND come from the germline V gene (reference sequence). The CDR3 sequence: CASSSRSGSTDTQYF. The CDR3 region has the DNA TGTGCCAGTAGTAGTAGGAGCGGAAGCACAGATACGCAGTATTTT. The full variable domain, completed using reference TRBV19 and TRBJ2-3, is DGGITQSPKYLFRKEGQNVTLSCEQNLNHDAMYWYRQDPGQGLRLIYYSQIVNDFQKGDIAEGYSVSREKKESFPLTVTSAQKNPTAFYLCASSSRSGSTDTQYFGPGTRLTVL.

This rearrangement joins TRBV9 to TRBJ1-2; no reliable D call. Trimming left V 3 bases short and J 5 bases short, with 11 bases between. Germline V gene lookup returns CDR1 SGDLS and CDR2 YYNGEE. CDR3 length: 13 amino acids. In DNA form, the CDR3 reads TGTGCCAGCAGCGCACGAAGTGGGTATGGCTACACCTTC. It codes for CASSARSGYGYTF.

This clone was found once. This chain connects TRBV7-3 to TRBJ2-1; D assignment may be TRBD1 or TRBD2 (6 bases each). This CDR3 has 15 amino acids. The ends were cut back, 2 bases at V and 6 bases at J, with 14 bases in the middle. Per the germline V gene, CDR1 is SGHTA and CDR2 is FQGTGA. The CDR3 DNA follows: TGTGCCAGCAGCTTATCGGGGGCTTTTCGCAATGAGCAGTTCTTC. Translation gives CASSLSGAFRNEQFF.

The gene calls are TRBV7-9 and TRBJ2-2, with D maybe TRBD1 (6 bases). Trimming cost V 4 bases and J 5 bases, with 11 bases left between them. The CDR3 is 14 amino acids. Germline V lookup: CDR1 SEHNR, CDR2 FQNEAQ (reference sequence). The CDR3 nucleotides are TGTGCCAGCAGCTGGCAGGGGCCAACCGGGGAGCTGTTTTTT. This sequence encodes CASSWQGPTGELFF.

The CDR3 nucleotides are TGTGCCATCGGGACTAGCGGACTGAGCACAGATACGCAGTATTTT. Protein: CAIGTSGLSTDTQYF. The V gene is TRBV10-3, the J gene TRBJ2-3, with 11 bases fitting TRBD2. The length of the CDR3 is 15 residues. Trimming took 8 bases from V and 0 from J; bases not matched to a gene: 4. Germline V lookup: CDR1 ENHRY, CDR2 SYGVKD.

The chain has TRBV7-2 and TRBJ2-3; D call uncertain. The CDR3 length is 12 residues. Trimming cost V 4 bases and J 8 bases, with 10 bases left between them. From germline, CDR1 is SGHTA and CDR2 FQGNSA. DNA for the CDR3: TGTGCCAGCAGCTCCGTTACGTCTACGCAGTATTTT. Its protein product is CASSSVTSTQYF.

This clone came up a few times. The rearrangement uses TRBV25-1 and TRBJ1-2; tentative D call: TRBD1 (5 bases). The V gene's germline CDR1 is MGHDK and CDR2 SYGVNS. The CDR3 is made up of 11 amino acids. V lost 8 bases to trimming and J lost 5 bases, with 9 bases between them. The CDR3: CASQRGYGYTF. The CDR3 DNA reads as TGTGCCAGCCAACGGGGGTATGGCTACACCTTC.

The CDR3 region is CASGPTGFYSPLHF. CDR3 DNA: TGTGCCAGCGGGCCGACAGGGTTTTACTCACCCCTCCACTTT. This rearrangement joins TRBV28 to TRBJ1-6; 7 bases line up with TRBD1. V was pared by 8 bases and J by 10 bases, with 11 bases of the junction left unmatched. The CDR3 runs to 14 residues. Germline loops: CDR1 MDHEN, CDR2 SYDVKM.